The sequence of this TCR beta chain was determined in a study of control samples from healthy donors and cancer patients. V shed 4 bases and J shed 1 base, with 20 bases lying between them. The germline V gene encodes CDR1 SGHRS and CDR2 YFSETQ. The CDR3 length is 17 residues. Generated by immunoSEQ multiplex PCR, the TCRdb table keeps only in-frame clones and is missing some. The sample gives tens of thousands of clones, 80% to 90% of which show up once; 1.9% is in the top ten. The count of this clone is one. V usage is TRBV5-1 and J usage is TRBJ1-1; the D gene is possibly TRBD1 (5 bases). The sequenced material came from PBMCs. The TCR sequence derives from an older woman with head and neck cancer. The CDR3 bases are TGCGCCAGCAGCACAGGTGATCGGCGACCCCCGAACACTGAAGCTTTCTTT. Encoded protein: CASSTGDRRPPNTEAFF.